Below are 10 T cell receptor beta chains sequenced from a single sample in a study of blood T cell repertoires in COVID-19. Data came from immunoSEQ multiplex PCR; TCRdb stores just in-frame clones and leaves some out. The sample has about 400,000 clones, 80% to 90% seen once; the top ten hold 1.4%. Material: peripheral blood. The receptor source for this set is a woman in her twenties or thirties with active or convalescent COVID-19.

The rearrangement joins TRBV6-6 to TRBJ1-3; D possibly corresponds to TRBD1 (5 bases). The V and J ends lost 5 bases and 1 base respectively, with 18 bases between them. The V gene's germline CDR1 is MNHNY and CDR2 SVGAGI (reference sequence). This CDR3 is 17 amino acids long. The CDR3, as DNA: TGTGCCAGCAGTCCATTCGCCCTCAGGGTTTCTGGAAACACCATATATTTT. Amino acids: CASSPFALRVSGNTIYF.

This chain uses TRBV27 with TRBJ2-5; tentative D call: TRBD2 (6 bases). The V end lost 0 bases, the J end lost 2 bases, and 10 bases lay between the germline ends. CDR3 length equals 15 residues. The V gene's germline CDR1 is MNHEY and CDR2 SMNVEV (reference sequence). The DNA of the CDR3 is TGTGCCAGCAGTTTATCCGAAGGACTACAAGAGACCCAGTACTTC. This translates into CASSLSEGLQETQYF.

On this clone itself: One end of the junction varies from germline; a read error may be responsible. This chain connects TRBV2 to TRBJ1-6; perhaps TRBD1 as D (6 bases). The CDR3 contains 14 residues. CDR1 and CDR2 (germline): SNHLY, FYNNEI. This CDR3 is CASSDLWTDSPLHF. CDR3 in DNA: TGTGCCAGCAGTGATCTCTGGACAGATTCTCCCCTCCACTTT.

CDR3 loop: CASSPTGLATVEQYF. DNA of the CDR3: TGTGCCAGCAGCCCAACGGGACTAGCGACCGTCGAGCAGTACTTC. The chain employs TRBV9 and TRBJ2-7; 10 bases are shared with TRBD2. The ends lost 4 bases at V and 6 bases at J; junction bases unmatched: 10. The CDR3 has 15 residues. CDR1 and CDR2 (germline): SGDLS, YYNGEE. Drawing the rest from reference TRBV9 and TRBJ2-7, the complete variable domain is DSGVTQTPKHLITATGQRVTLRCSPRSGDLSVYWYQQSLDQGLQFLIQYYNGEERAKGNILERFSAQQFPDLHSELNLSSLELGDSALYFCASSPTGLATVEQYFGPGTRLTVT.

The chain couples TRBV6-2 or TRBV6-3 to TRBJ2-7; a possible D gene is TRBD2 (6 bases). The ends were cut back, 6 bases at V and 2 bases at J, with 14 bases in the middle. The CDR3 covers 14 residues. Germline loops: CDR1 MNHEY, CDR2 SVGEGT. For the CDR3, the DNA is TGTGCCAGCAGCCCGACCGGGACTCCCTACGAGCAGTACTTC. Residues: CASSPTGTPYEQYF.

The chain combines TRBV3-1 (or the pseudogene TRBV3-2) with TRBJ2-1; 8 bases line up with TRBD1. The ends lost 4 bases at V and 2 bases at J; junction bases unmatched: 7. This CDR3 is built from 16 residues. Germline assignment: CDR1 LGHDT and CDR2 YNNKEL (reference sequence). Here the CDR3 reads CASSPTSGGAYNEQFF. The CDR3 region has the DNA TGTGCCAGCAGCCCCACCTCAGGGGGCGCCTACAATGAGCAGTTCTTC.

The rearrangement uses TRBV10-3 and TRBJ2-1; a possible D gene is TRBD2 (5 bases). The CDR3 has 13 residues. The germline V gene has CDR1 ENHRY and CDR2 SYGVKD. Trimming took off 0 bases at V and 7 bases at J, with 7 bases between the two ends. CDR3 coding DNA: TGTGCCATCAGTGAGTCCGGCGGGAATGAGCAGTTCTTC. Its translation: CAISESGGNEQFF.

The sample holds a few counts of this clone. The genes are TRBV6-5 and TRBJ1-2, with 7 bases identical to TRBD1. Germline lookup yields CDR1 MNHEY and CDR2 SVGAGI. The CDR3 covers 14 residues. V was clipped by 5 bases and J by 5 bases; unmatched bases: 8. CDR3 nucleotides: TGTGCCAGCAGTCCCCAGGGGGACACTTATGGCTACACCTTC. Its translation is CASSPQGDTYGYTF.

Written as DNA, the CDR3 is TGTGCCAGCAGTCGCGGTACAGGGGGATCCTATAATTCACCCCTCCACTTT. Translation: CASSRGTGGSYNSPLHF. V gene TRBV6-6 combines with J gene TRBJ1-6, with 8 nucleotides matching TRBD1. Per the germline V gene, CDR1 is MNHNY and CDR2 is SVGAGI (reference sequence). This CDR3 is built from 17 residues. V shed 5 bases and J 1 base; nucleotides not matched to a gene: 7.

This chain uses TRBV27 with TRBJ1-1; 8 nucleotides match TRBD1. The V and J ends lost 10 bases and 1 base, in that order; junction bases with no gene match: 8. The CDR3 runs 14 residues. CDR1 is MNHEY, CDR2 SMNVEV, per germline (reference sequence). The chain's CDR3 is CATQSGGGNTEAFF. The CDR3, as DNA: TGTGCCACCCAGTCAGGGGGCGGGAACACTGAAGCTTTCTTT.